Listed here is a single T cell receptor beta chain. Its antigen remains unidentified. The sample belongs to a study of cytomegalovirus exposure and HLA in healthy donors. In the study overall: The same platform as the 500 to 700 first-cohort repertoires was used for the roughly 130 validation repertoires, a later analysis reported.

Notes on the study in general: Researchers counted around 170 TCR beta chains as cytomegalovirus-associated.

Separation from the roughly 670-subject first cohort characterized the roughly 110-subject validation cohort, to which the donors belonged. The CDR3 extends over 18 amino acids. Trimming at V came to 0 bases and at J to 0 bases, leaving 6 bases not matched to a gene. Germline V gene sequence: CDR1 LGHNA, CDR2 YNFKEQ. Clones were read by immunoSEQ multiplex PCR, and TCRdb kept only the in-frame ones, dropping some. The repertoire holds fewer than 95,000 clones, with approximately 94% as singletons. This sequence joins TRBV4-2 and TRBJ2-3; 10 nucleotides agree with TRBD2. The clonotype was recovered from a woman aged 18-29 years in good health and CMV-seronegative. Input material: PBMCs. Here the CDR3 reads CASSQDPAGGTSTDTQYF. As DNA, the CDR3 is TGTGCCAGCAGCCAAGATCCAGCGGGGGGGACTAGCACAGATACGCAGTATTTT.